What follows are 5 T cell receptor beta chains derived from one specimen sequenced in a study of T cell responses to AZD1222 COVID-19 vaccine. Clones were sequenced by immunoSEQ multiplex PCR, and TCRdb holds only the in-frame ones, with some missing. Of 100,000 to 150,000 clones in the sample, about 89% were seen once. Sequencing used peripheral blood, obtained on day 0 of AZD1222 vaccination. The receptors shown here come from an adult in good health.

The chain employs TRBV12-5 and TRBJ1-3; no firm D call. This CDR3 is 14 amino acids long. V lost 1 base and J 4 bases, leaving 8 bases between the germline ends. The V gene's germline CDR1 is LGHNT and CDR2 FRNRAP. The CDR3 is CASGLGPQGNTIYF. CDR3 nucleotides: TGTGCTAGTGGTTTGGGGCCCCAAGGAAACACCATATATTTT.

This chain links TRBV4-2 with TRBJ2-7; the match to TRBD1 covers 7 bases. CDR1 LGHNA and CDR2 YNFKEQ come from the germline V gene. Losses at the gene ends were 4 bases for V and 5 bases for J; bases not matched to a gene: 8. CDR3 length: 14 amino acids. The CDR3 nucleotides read TGTGCCAGCAGCCCACCGGACAGGTCCCACGAGCAGTACTTC. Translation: CASSPPDRSHEQYF.

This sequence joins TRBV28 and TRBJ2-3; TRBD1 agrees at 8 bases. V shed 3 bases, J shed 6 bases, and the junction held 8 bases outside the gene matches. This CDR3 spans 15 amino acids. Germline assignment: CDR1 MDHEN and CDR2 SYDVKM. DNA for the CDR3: TGTGCCAGCAGTTTGGAGGACAGGGATGGCGATACGCAGTATTTT. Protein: CASSLEDRDGDTQYF. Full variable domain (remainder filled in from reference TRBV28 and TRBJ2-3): DVKVTQSSRYLVKRTGEKVFLECVQDMDHENMFWYRQDPGLGLRLIYFSYDVKMKEKGDIPEGYSVSREKKERFSLILESASTNQTSMYLCASSLEDRDGDTQYFGPGTRLTVL.

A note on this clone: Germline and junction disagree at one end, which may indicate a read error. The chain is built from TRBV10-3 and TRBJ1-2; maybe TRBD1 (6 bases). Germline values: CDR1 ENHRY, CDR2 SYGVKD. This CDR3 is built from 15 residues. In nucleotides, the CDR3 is TGTGCTATCAGTGAGTCGAGCTCGGGGGGGCTAGGCTACACCTTC. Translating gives CAISESSSGGLGYTF.

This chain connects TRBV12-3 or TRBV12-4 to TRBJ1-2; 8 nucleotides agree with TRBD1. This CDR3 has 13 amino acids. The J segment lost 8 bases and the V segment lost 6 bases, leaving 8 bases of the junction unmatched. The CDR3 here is CASRPTGTGGYTF. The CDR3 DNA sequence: TGTGCCAGCAGGCCGACAGGGACAGGAGGCTACACCTTC.